This note documents a single T cell receptor beta chain sequence. Its antigen is unidentified. This CDR3 region has 15 residues. V shed 0 bases, J shed 8 bases, and the junction held 8 bases outside the gene matches. The V gene's germline CDR1 is SGHRS and CDR2 YFSETQ. The sample is drawn from a study of T cell responses to AZD1222 COVID-19 vaccine. The study, taken as a whole, reports: Clonal diversity may have been underestimated in mostly white British donors. Receipt of two AZD1222 doses was followed by a rise in Spike-specific TCR breadth and depth. All repertoire sampling was performed exclusively after the peak T cell response. Of the AZD1222 recipients, only 5 or 6 were seropositive at baseline.

Assay used: immunoSEQ multiplex PCR; TCRdb lists only in-frame clones, some missing. The sample records 150,000 to 200,000 clones, 94% being singletons. The rearrangement uses TRBV5-1 and TRBJ2-1; 7 bases align to TRBD2. This receptor was obtained from an adult in good health. The sample consisted of peripheral blood, taken on day 0 of AZD1222 vaccination. CDR3 in amino acids: CASSLGHKGGDEQFF. The CDR3 nucleotides are TGCGCCAGCAGCTTGGGCCATAAGGGAGGGGATGAGCAGTTCTTC.